The 11 T cell receptor beta chains in this list originate from one sample, sequenced in a study of regulatory T cells in long-lasting Graves disease. Construction of TCR beta libraries relied on iRepertoire HTBI primers and on Arm-PCR targeting CDR3 regions. TCRdb processed the multiplex PCR reads anew with MiXCR; each CDR3 protein has one entry. In the table there are a few hundred thousand distinct CDR3 sequences, about 19% of which are singletons. Sample time point: newly diagnosed GD, antithyroid drugs for less than 3 months. Making the TCR library involved RNA that had been extracted from PBMCs. Sequencing was performed on peripheral blood mononuclear cells (PBMCs), taken at new diagnosis, from a patient treated with antithyroid drugs. Every receptor here comes from a female donor with Graves disease.

This clonotype was counted ten times or more. This rearrangement joins TRBV29-1 to TRBJ2-3; 14 bases are shared with TRBD2. From germline, CDR1 is SQVTM and CDR2 ANQGSEA. The CDR3 loop spans 14 amino acids. Unmatched junction bases numbered 5, after V lost 7 bases and J lost 5 bases. In DNA form, the CDR3 reads TGCAGCGCGCTGACTAGCGGGAGGGGAGATACGCAGTATTTT. This codes for CSALTSGRGDTQYF.

In its sample, this clonotype was seen a few times. V gene TRBV7-9 combines with J gene TRBJ2-2; possibly TRBD2 for D (6 bases). CDR1 SEHNR and CDR2 FQNEAQ come from the germline V gene (reference sequence). This CDR3 spans 15 amino acids. The V end lost 5 bases, the J end lost 1 base, and 11 bases lay between the germline ends. As DNA, the CDR3 is TGTGCCAGCAGCCTTCTAGCGATGAACACCGGGGAGCTGTTTTTT. Translating it yields CASSLLAMNTGELFF.

This clonotype was observed many times. The V and J genes are TRBV12-5 and TRBJ2-3; 13 bases map to TRBD2. Germline CDR1 reads LGHNT; CDR2 reads FRNRAP. V was clipped by 1 base and J by 0 bases; unmatched bases: 1. The CDR3 is made up of 17 amino acids. The CDR3 here is CASGLGTSGSSTDTQYF. DNA of the CDR3: TGTGCTAGTGGTTTGGGGACTAGCGGGAGTAGCACAGATACGCAGTATTTT.

This clonotype has just a few counts. The V and J genes are TRBV19 and TRBJ1-4; weak D call: TRBD1 (5 bases). The CDR3 contains 15 residues. Trimming shortened V by 6 bases and J by 0 bases, and 11 bases separated the two germline ends. CDR1 LNHDA and CDR2 SQIVND come from the germline V gene (reference sequence). CDR3 in DNA: TGTGCCAGTAGCTACAGGAGTGCAACTAATGAAAAACTGTTTTTT. Its protein is CASSYRSATNEKLFF.

This clonotype was found many times. The chain couples TRBV29-1 to TRBJ2-3, with 9 nucleotides matching TRBD2. Germline CDR1 and CDR2: SQVTM and ANQGSEA. This CDR3 region has 15 residues. The V gene end was trimmed by 2 bases and the J gene end by 6 bases; junction bases not matched to a gene: 9. This CDR3 reads CSVEPPTSGYDTQYF. The CDR3, as DNA: TGCAGCGTTGAACCCCCAACTAGCGGGTACGATACGCAGTATTTT.

This clonotype occurred many times. The chain joins TRBV29-1 to TRBJ2-7; a weak D match, TRBD1 (7 bases). CDR1 is SQVTM and CDR2 is ANQGSEA in the germline V gene. The CDR3 extends over 14 amino acids. The V and J ends lost 4 bases and 3 bases respectively, with 16 bases between them. As DNA, the CDR3 is TGCAGCGTTGTCCCGGGGGCAGGGGGCTACGAGCAGTACTTC. Translation gives CSVVPGAGGYEQYF.

This clonotype came up many times. V gene TRBV5-1 combines with J gene TRBJ1-5; D unresolved. Trimming removed 0 bases from V and 5 bases from J, with 12 bases in between. The V gene's germline CDR1 is SGHRS and CDR2 YFSETQ. This CDR3 spans 15 amino acids. CDR3 loop: CASSLGGYRDQPQHF. The CDR3, as DNA: TGCGCCAGCAGCTTGGGAGGGTATAGGGATCAGCCCCAGCATTTT. The variable domain in full, completed from reference TRBV5-1 and TRBJ1-5, reads KAGVTQTPRYLIKTRGQQVTLSCSPISGHRSVSWYQQTPGQGLQFLFEYFSETQRNKGNFPGRFSGRQFSNSRSEMNVSTLELGDSALYLCASSLGGYRDQPQHFGDGTRLSIL.

On this clonotype itself: Only one base separates this from a far larger clonotype, so it likely reflects a read error. This is likely a read error, given that the CDR3 carries no conserved phenylalanine or tryptophan at its end. V usage is TRBV11-2 and J usage is TRBJ2-3; tentatively, D is TRBD2 (5 bases). The CDR3 spans 15 residues. Trimming removed 4 bases at V and 2 bases at J, with 13 bases between. Germline V gene data show CDR1 as SGHAT and CDR2 as FQNNGV. CDR3 region: CASSSFSGTTDTQYS. Here the CDR3 DNA reads TGTGCCAGCAGCTCCTTCTCGGGAACCACAGATACGCAGTATTCT.

About this clonotype: This probably arose from a read error, given a far larger clone one base away. The rearrangement uses TRBV10-3 and TRBJ2-3; 9 nucleotides align to TRBD2. Germline V lookup: CDR1 ENHRY, CDR2 SYGVKD. V trimming: 2 bases; J trimming: 2 bases; junction bases outside the gene matches: 2. CDR3 length equals 15 residues. In nucleotides, the CDR3 is TGTGCCATCAGTGAGGCTAGCGGGACCACAGATACGCAGTATTTT. Encoded protein: CAISEASGTTDTQYF.

This clonotype was recorded at least ten times. The chain joins TRBV11-3 to TRBJ2-5; D possibly corresponds to TRBD1 (6 bases). Trimming took off 4 bases at V and 4 bases at J, with 13 bases between the two ends. Germline CDR1 SGHNT, CDR2 YENEEA. This CDR3 spans 14 amino acids. The DNA of the CDR3 is TGTGCCAGCAGCTCCGCCAGGGGAGCAGAGACCCAGTACTTC. Translating it yields CASSSARGAETQYF.

This chain links TRBV9 with TRBJ2-1, with D possibly being TRBD1 (5 bases). The CDR3 length is 14 residues. The V and J ends lost 0 bases and 5 bases respectively, with 9 bases between them. CDR1 is SGDLS and CDR2 is YYNGEE in the germline V gene. CDR3 region: CASSVGGSDNEQFF. In DNA form, the CDR3 reads TGTGCCAGCAGCGTAGGGGGCTCGGACAATGAGCAGTTCTTC.